A single sample gave rise to the 20 T cell receptor beta chains below, sequenced in a study of cytotoxic CD8 clonotypes in ibrutinib-treated CLL listed by TCRdb under 2021. The library relied on the immunoSEQ multiplex PCR assay. This is the immuneACCESS table as TCRdb keeps it, with only in-frame sequences that have V and J called. A part of the clones is gone; compared with another copy, unresolved V genes explain less than half, and the rest is unexplained. Across this sample there are about 14,000 clones, with roughly 70% seen only once. Around 5.4% of the sample belongs to the ten largest clones. The sequencing here drew on PBMCs, taken before ibrutinib treatment. Every receptor here comes from a human donor with chronic lymphocytic leukemia.

J is TRBJ2-3 and V is TRBV11-2; 9 bases agree with TRBD2. The junction had 0 bases not matched to a gene; V was cut back by 0 bases and J by 11 bases. The germline V gene has CDR1 SGHAT and CDR2 FQNNGV. This CDR3 comprises 12 residues. The CDR3 loop is CASSLEAGGQYF. The CDR3 nucleotides are TGTGCCAGCAGCTTAGAAGCGGGAGGGCAGTATTTT.

The rearrangement joins TRBV28 to TRBJ1-5; no clear D. This CDR3 has 15 amino acids. CDR1 is MDHEN, CDR2 SYDVKM, per germline. V was trimmed by 8 bases and J by 2 bases, leaving 16 bases between them. CDR3 sequence reads: CASGGVRPGNQPQHF. CDR3 DNA: TGTGCCAGCGGCGGGGTCAGGCCGGGCAATCAGCCCCAGCATTTT.

The rearrangement uses TRBV30 and TRBJ1-3; D might be TRBD1 (6 bases). Germline V gene data show CDR1 as GTSNPN and CDR2 as SVGIG (reference sequence). This CDR3 spans 16 amino acids. The germline V and J ends were trimmed by 0 bases and 0 bases, with 12 bases remaining between them. This chain's CDR3 is CAWSVPGGSSGNTIYF. The CDR3 DNA is TGTGCCTGGAGTGTACCGGGGGGCAGCTCTGGAAACACCATATATTTT.

The chain uses TRBV23-1 and TRBJ1-5; TRBD1 might be the D (6 bases). TRBV23-1 is sorted into the ORF group, with uncertain function. Trimming cost V 0 bases and J 0 bases, with 15 bases left between them. The CDR3 runs 18 residues. The CDR3 is CASSQSPGHPHSNQPQHF. In nucleotides, the CDR3 is TGCGCCAGCAGTCAATCACCGGGACATCCCCATAGCAATCAGCCCCAGCATTTT.

The chain has TRBV9 and TRBJ2-5, with 13 bases fitting TRBD2. CDR3 length equals 16 residues. From germline, CDR1 is SGDLS and CDR2 YYNGEE. J lost 5 bases, V lost 0 bases, and 4 bases had no gene match. Here the CDR3 reads CASSVELAGGWETQYF. CDR3 DNA: TGTGCCAGCAGCGTAGAACTAGCGGGAGGGTGGGAGACCCAGTACTTC.

The V call is TRBV19, the J call TRBJ2-5; D possibly corresponds to TRBD2 (6 bases). Germline V CDR1 and CDR2: LNHDA, SQIVND (reference sequence). The V gene lost 6 bases and the J gene lost 3 bases, with 14 bases spanning the gap. This CDR3 has 14 amino acids. The CDR3 spells CASRGFWGEETQYF. The DNA of the CDR3 is TGTGCCAGTAGGGGTTTTTGGGGGGAAGAGACCCAGTACTTC.

This chain links TRBV4-3 with TRBJ2-1; the D gene is possibly TRBD2 (6 bases). Germline CDR1 and CDR2: LGHNA and YSLEER. V lost 0 bases and J lost 1, with 13 bases in between. The CDR3 extends over 17 amino acids. The CDR3 is CASSQDGGFESYNEQFF. The DNA for the CDR3 is TGCGCCAGCAGCCAAGATGGGGGGTTCGAGTCCTACAATGAGCAGTTCTTC.

The chain uses TRBV9 and TRBJ1-4; D is ambiguous. The CDR3 covers 14 residues. Germline CDR1 and CDR2: SGDLS and YYNGEE. V gave up 3 bases and J gave up 7 bases, with 13 bases separating them. CDR3 DNA: TGTGCCAGCAGCGCCTTGGGGTCGGGTGAAAAACTGTTTTTT. This gives the protein CASSALGSGEKLFF.

This chain connects TRBV28 to TRBJ1-4; TRBD1 matches 7 bases. Trimming took 5 bases from V and 8 from J; bases not matched to a gene: 8. Per germline, CDR1 MDHEN and CDR2 SYDVKM. This CDR3 is built from 14 residues. DNA of the CDR3: TGTGCCAGCAGTGAGACAGGGCGGGAGGAAAAACTGTTTTTT. As protein: CASSETGREEKLFF.

This clone turned up a few times. The CDR3 sequence: CASSPASYNEQFF. The CDR3 DNA reads TGTGCCAGCAGCCCCGCAAGTTACAATGAGCAGTTCTTC. The chain joins TRBV7-9 to TRBJ2-1; no firm D call. Trimming cost V 5 bases and J 4 bases, with 9 bases left between them. Looked up from germline, CDR1 is SEHNR and CDR2 is FQNEAQ (reference sequence). The length of the CDR3 is 13 residues.

The genes are TRBV12-5 and TRBJ1-3; D remains ambiguous. Germline CDR1 is LGHNT and CDR2 is FRNRAP. This CDR3 has 13 amino acids. The V and J ends lost 0 bases and 7 bases respectively, with 7 bases between them. The DNA of the CDR3 is TGTGCTAGTGGTTTGGTAGGTCTCAACACCATATATTTT. This translates into CASGLVGLNTIYF.

The J gene is TRBJ2-5, the V gene TRBV7-2; 7 bases agree with TRBD2. Germline lookup yields CDR1 SGHTA and CDR2 FQGNSA. The CDR3 runs to 14 residues. Germline trimming cut 3 bases from V and 9 bases from J; bases unmatched to any gene: 10. The CDR3 nucleotides are TGTGCCAGCAGCTTGTCTCGCCCGGCGGGGGCCCAGTACTTC. Amino acids: CASSLSRPAGAQYF.

DNA of the CDR3: TGCGCCAGCAGCGAGGCGTGGGGGGGCTCCTACGAGCAGTACTTC. It specifies CASSEAWGGSYEQYF. This chain uses TRBV4-3 with TRBJ2-7; TRBD2 aligns across 7 bases. J gave up 0 bases and V 5 bases, and 7 bases lay outside the gene matches. Germline lookup yields CDR1 LGHNA and CDR2 YSLEER. The CDR3 contains 15 residues.

This chain joins TRBV4-2 and TRBJ2-7, with TRBD2 as a possible D gene (6 bases). The CDR3 length is 18 residues. The germline V and J ends were trimmed by 0 bases and 0 bases, with 18 bases remaining between them. Germline V gene lookup returns CDR1 LGHNA and CDR2 YNFKEQ. The CDR3 nucleotides read TGTGCCAGCAGCCAAGAACCCCCCGCTAGCGCAGACTCCTACGAGCAGTACTTC. It encodes CASSQEPPASADSYEQYF.

This clone has just one count. The chain recombines TRBV19 with TRBJ1-2; maybe TRBD1 (6 bases). CDR1 is LNHDA and CDR2 is SQIVND in the germline V gene (reference sequence). V was pared by 5 bases and J by 6 bases, with 13 bases between. This CDR3 spans 13 amino acids. Written as DNA, the CDR3 is TGTGCCAGTAGTTGGCAGGGGTTACATGGCTACACCTTC. Its protein is CASSWQGLHGYTF.

This clone was picked up a small number of times. CDR3 nucleotide sequence: TGTGCCAGCAGCCCCGACCCCGAAGGGGCTGGAGCTTTCTTT. Protein product: CASSPDPEGAGAFF. The V gene is TRBV7-3, the J gene TRBJ1-1, with D possibly TRBD1 on 5 matching bases. Trimming removed 5 bases at V and 10 bases at J, with 20 bases between. Germline lookup yields CDR1 SGHTA and CDR2 FQGTGA. This CDR3 spans 14 amino acids. The full variable domain, in which reference TRBV7-3 and TRBJ1-1 provide the parts outside the CDR3, is GAGVSQTPSNKVTEKGKYVELRCDPISGHTALYWYRQSLGQGPEFLIYFQGTGAADDSGLPNDRFFAVRPEGSVSTLKIQRTERGDSAVYLCASSPDPEGAGAFFGQGTRLTVV.

This chain uses TRBV7-2 with TRBJ1-1, with D unclear. CDR1 SGHTA and CDR2 FQGNSA come from the germline V gene. The germline V and J ends were trimmed by 3 bases and 5 bases, with 16 bases remaining between them. The CDR3 sequence is 15 residues long. The CDR3 DNA reads TGTGCCAGCAGCTTCCTGGGCCTTCTTGGGACTGAAGCTTTCTTT. This codes for CASSFLGLLGTEAFF. Full variable domain (missing parts from reference TRBV7-2 and TRBJ1-1): GAGVSQSPSNKVTEKGKDVELRCDPISGHTALYWYRQSLGQGLEFLIYFQGNSAPDKSGLPSDRFSAERTGGSVSTLTIQRTQQEDSAVYLCASSFLGLLGTEAFFGQGTRLTVV.

The gene calls are TRBV11-3 and TRBJ2-7; either TRBD1 or TRBD2 may fit D (5 bases each). Trimming took off 5 bases at V and 1 base at J, with 12 bases between the two ends. This CDR3 spans 14 amino acids. From germline, CDR1 is SGHNT and CDR2 YENEEA. The CDR3 bases are TGTGCCAGCAGCCCGGGACCGCGATCCTACGAGCAGTACTTC. It is translated as CASSPGPRSYEQYF.

This clone was observed a single time. This chain uses TRBV4-3 with TRBJ2-5, with D possibly being TRBD2 (5 bases). The ends were cut back, 0 bases at V and 1 base at J, with 12 bases in the middle. This CDR3 is 16 amino acids long. The germline CDR1 and CDR2 sequences are LGHNA and YSLEER. CDR3 amino acids: CASSQDGPAGQETQYF. The CDR3 region has the DNA TGCGCCAGCAGCCAAGATGGTCCGGCGGGCCAAGAGACCCAGTACTTC.

This clone has only one observation. This sequence joins TRBV7-6 and TRBJ2-5; D gene unclear. The CDR3 length is 13 residues. Germline loops: CDR1 SGHVS, CDR2 FNYEAQ. Trimming pared 1 base from V and 4 bases from J, leaving 7 bases between. CDR3 sequence: CASSLGRLETQYF. The CDR3 nucleotides read TGTGCCAGCAGCTTAGGCAGGCTAGAGACCCAGTACTTC. The entire variable domain, with the rest obtained from reference TRBV7-6 and TRBJ2-5, is as follows: GAGVSQSPRYKVTKRGQDVALRCDPISGHVSLYWYRQALGQGPEFLTYFNYEAQQDKSGLPNDRFSAERPEGSISTLTIQRTEQRDSAMYRCASSLGRLETQYFGPGTRLLVL.